The rows below give T cell receptor beta chains drawn from one sample of a study of T cell responses to AZD1222 COVID-19 vaccine. Sequenced by immunoSEQ multiplex PCR; TCRdb stores in-frame clones only, minus some. Counted here are 130,000 to 150,000 clones, just under 95% occurring once; the ten biggest clones make up 10% to 15%. Source: peripheral blood, taken after recovery from COVID-19. These receptors were taken from an adult who had recovered from COVID-19. The CDR3 runs from the conserved cysteine through the conserved F or W. The D gene is left open where the match is weak. A row's size may be missing; if present it is once, few, many or a size class.

v_gene	abundance	d_gene	j_gene	CDR3nt	CDR3aa
TRBV3-1/TRBV3-2	NA	TRBD2	TRBJ2-7	TGTGCCAGCAGCCAAGGTAGCGGGGCCACCTACGAGCAGTACTTC	CASSQGSGATYEQYF
TRBV5-1	NA	NA	TRBJ2-3	TGCGCCAGCAGCTTGTTTAAAACCCCATACAGGCTTAGCACAGATACGCAGTATTTT	CASSLFKTPYRLSTDTQYF
TRBV30	NA	TRBD2	TRBJ2-3	TGTGCCTGGAGTCCCGGACTAGCGAGCACAGATACGCAGTATTTT	CAWSPGLASTDTQYF
TRBV28	NA	NA	TRBJ2-7	TGTGCCAGCAGCCCGGATCTCTACGAGCAGTACTTC	CASSPDLYEQYF
TRBV9	NA	TRBD1	TRBJ1-5	TGTGCCAGCAGCGTGTTAGGGGGCGAGAATCAGCCCCAGCATTTT	CASSVLGGENQPQHF
TRBV6-1	few	NA	TRBJ2-7	TGTGCCAGCAGTGAAGCCCCACAGGCCGCCTACGAGCAGTACTTC	CASSEAPQAAYEQYF
TRBV5-1	NA	NA	TRBJ1-6	TGCGCCAGCAGCCGAGCCCTTCGGGACAAAGATAATTCACCCCTCCACTTT	CASSRALRDKDNSPLHF
TRBV28	NA	NA	TRBJ1-4	TGTGCCAGCAGTTCGGGGCAGATTAATGAAAAACTGTTTTTT	CASSSGQINEKLFF
TRBV6-1	NA	NA	TRBJ2-7	TGTGCCAGCAGTGAAGCCAACAGGGAGTACGAGCAGTACTTC	CASSEANREYEQYF
TRBV9	NA	NA	TRBJ2-7	TGTGCCAGCAGCGTAGATGGGGGGCTCTCCTACGAGCAGTACTTC	CASSVDGGLSYEQYF
TRBV4-1	NA	TRBD2	TRBJ2-1	TGCGCCAGCAGCCCGGGACTAGCGGGAGGCCCGGGGAGGAATGAGCAGTTCTTC	CASSPGLAGGPGRNEQFF
TRBV4-1	NA	NA	TRBJ2-3	TGCGCCAGCAGCCATATCTTCGACAGGTCGCCAGATACGCAGTATTTT	CASSHIFDRSPDTQYF
TRBV6-5	few	NA	TRBJ2-5	TGTGCCAGCAGTTACGGGGAGACCCAGTACTTC	CASSYGETQYF
TRBV19	NA	NA	TRBJ1-2	TGTGCCAGCCGGGGGCTCGGGGATGGCTACACCTTC	CASRGLGDGYTF
TRBV12-3/TRBV12-4	NA	NA	TRBJ1-2	TGTGCCAGCAGTTTAACCCGGGACTACACCTTC	CASSLTRDYTF
TRBV6-5	NA	NA	TRBJ2-1	TGTGCCAGCAGTCCCTTATGGGGCGGAAACAATGAGCAGTTCTTC	CASSPLWGGNNEQFF
TRBV18	NA	NA	TRBJ2-5	TGTGCCAGCTCCTACCATAACCAAGAGACCCAGTACTTC	CASSYHNQETQYF
TRBV9	few	NA	TRBJ2-1	TGTGCCAGCTCAAGTGAGGGGCTGGACAATGAGCAGTTCTTC	CASSSEGLDNEQFF
TRBV19	NA	NA	TRBJ1-1	TGTGCCAGTAGTATAGACGGGAGGGACACTGAAGCTTTCTTT	CASSIDGRDTEAFF
TRBV19	NA	NA	TRBJ1-5	TGTGCCACCTCCCGTTCAGGGGTGGGCGGCGGACAGCCCCAGCATTTT	CATSRSGVGGGQPQHF
TRBV7-9	NA	TRBD1	TRBJ2-7	TGTGCCAGCAGCTCACGACAGGGGAACTACGAGCAGTACTTC	CASSSRQGNYEQYF
TRBV7-9	NA	NA	TRBJ1-2	TGTGCCAGCAGCAAGCAAACAGGGTACAGTGGCTACACCTTC	CASSKQTGYSGYTF
TRBV6-5	NA	NA	TRBJ1-2	TGTGCCAGCCACATCGTAGGTGGCTACACCTTC	CASHIVGGYTF
TRBV5-4	few	NA	TRBJ2-2	TGTGCCAGCAGCCCGGGACATGGGGGGAACACCGGGGAGCTGTTTTTT	CASSPGHGGNTGELFF